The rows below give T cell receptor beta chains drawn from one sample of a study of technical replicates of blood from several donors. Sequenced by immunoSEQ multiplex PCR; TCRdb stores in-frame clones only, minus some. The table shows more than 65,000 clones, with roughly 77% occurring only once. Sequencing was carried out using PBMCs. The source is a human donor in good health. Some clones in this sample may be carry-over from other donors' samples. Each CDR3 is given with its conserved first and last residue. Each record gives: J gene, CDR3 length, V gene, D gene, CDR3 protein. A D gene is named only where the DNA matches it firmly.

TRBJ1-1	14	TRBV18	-	CASSPGALNTEAFF
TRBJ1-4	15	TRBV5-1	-	CASRPQIATNEKLFF
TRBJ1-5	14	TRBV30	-	CAWNGGGGNQPQHF
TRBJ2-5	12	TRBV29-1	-	CSSKEGTAAQYF
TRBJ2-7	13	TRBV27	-	CASSFGPRYEQYF
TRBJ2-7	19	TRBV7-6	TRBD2	CASSPWPGTSRNPQYEQYF
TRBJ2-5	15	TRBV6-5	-	CASSAGTSLRETQYF
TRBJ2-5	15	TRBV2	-	CASRSRTYIKETQYF
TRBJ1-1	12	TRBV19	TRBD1	CASSGDRIEAFF
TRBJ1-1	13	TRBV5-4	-	CASKGPRNTEAFF
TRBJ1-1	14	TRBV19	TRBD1	CASSLTGPNTEAFF
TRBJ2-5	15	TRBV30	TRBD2	CAWSSSGGPHETQYF
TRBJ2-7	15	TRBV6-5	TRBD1	CASISYGGQTYEQYF
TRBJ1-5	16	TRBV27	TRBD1	CASSPFGQGANQPQHF
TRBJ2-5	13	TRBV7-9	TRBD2	CASRIAGVETQYF
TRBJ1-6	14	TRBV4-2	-	CASSGREANSPLHF
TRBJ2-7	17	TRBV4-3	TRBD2	CASSLRAPSGNSYEQYF